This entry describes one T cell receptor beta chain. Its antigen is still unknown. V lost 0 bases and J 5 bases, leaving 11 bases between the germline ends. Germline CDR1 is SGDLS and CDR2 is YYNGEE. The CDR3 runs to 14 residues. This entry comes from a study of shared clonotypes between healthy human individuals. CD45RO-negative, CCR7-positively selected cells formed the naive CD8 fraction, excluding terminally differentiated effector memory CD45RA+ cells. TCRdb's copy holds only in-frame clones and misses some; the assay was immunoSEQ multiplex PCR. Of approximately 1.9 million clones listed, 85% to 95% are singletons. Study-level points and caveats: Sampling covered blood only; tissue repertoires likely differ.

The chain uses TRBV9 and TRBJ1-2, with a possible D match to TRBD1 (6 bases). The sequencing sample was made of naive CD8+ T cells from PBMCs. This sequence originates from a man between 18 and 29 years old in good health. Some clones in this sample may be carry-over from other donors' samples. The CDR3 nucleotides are TGTGCCAGCAGCGTAGGGACAGCGGTATATGGCTACACCTTC. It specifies CASSVGTAVYGYTF.